This T cell receptor beta chain appears in the sequencing data of a study of cytotoxic CD8 clonotypes in ibrutinib-treated CLL. Overall study: The response samples were taken once patients had been treated for a median of approximately 12 months, range 6 to 36. General study findings and limits: There were few public clonotypes, and on treatment they contracted or stayed stable. The times at which samples were taken varied between sustained-remission and progressing patients.

TCRdb's table, derived via immunoSEQ multiplex PCR, lists solely in-frame clones and lacks some. The sample lists 35,000 to 40,000 clones; around 70% were seen once. In the case of this clone: Its matching antigen is unknown.

The CDR3 spans 16 residues. Germline lookup yields CDR1 KGHSH and CDR2 LQKENI. Losses at the gene ends were 5 bases for V and 0 bases for J; bases not matched to a gene: 4. The chain couples TRBV18 to TRBJ2-1; 10 nucleotides match TRBD1. The clonotype originates from a human donor with chronic lymphocytic leukemia. This specimen was PBMCs, taken at disease progression, from a patient treated with ibrutinib. The DNA for the CDR3 is TGTGCCAGCTCATCCCGGACAGGGGGCTCCTACAATGAGCAGTTCTTC. This translates into CASSSRTGGSYNEQFF.